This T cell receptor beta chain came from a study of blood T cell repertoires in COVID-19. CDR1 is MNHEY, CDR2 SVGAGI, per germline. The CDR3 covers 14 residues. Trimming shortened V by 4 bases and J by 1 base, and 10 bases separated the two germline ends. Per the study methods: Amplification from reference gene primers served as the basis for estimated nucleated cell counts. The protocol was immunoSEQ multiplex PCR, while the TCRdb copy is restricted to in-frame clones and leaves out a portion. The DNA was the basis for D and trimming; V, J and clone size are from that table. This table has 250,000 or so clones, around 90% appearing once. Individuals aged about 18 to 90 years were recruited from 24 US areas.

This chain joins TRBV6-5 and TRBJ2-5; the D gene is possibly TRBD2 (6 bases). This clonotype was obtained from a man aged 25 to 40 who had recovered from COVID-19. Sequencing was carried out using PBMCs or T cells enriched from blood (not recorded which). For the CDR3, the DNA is TGTGCCAGCAGTTCGGACGGGGGCCAAGAGACCCAGTACTTC. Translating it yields CASSSDGGQETQYF.